This entry lists 13 T cell receptor beta chains sequenced from one sample in a study of patients and donors after allogeneic stem cell transplantation. TCRdb passed the RT-PCR reads through MiXCR, listing each CDR3 protein once. The repertoire includes under 200,000 distinct CDR3 sequences, about 30% of them detected once, and around 3.3% sits in the top ten. The specimen was blood, either unsorted or a sorted T cell fraction (not recorded which). Receptors were obtained from a human donor who was either an allogeneic HSCT recipient or a stem cell or donor lymphocyte infusion donor (not recorded which). It is not recorded whose cells these are; they may come from a transplant donor.

V is TRBV28 and J is TRBJ2-6, with TRBD1 matching over 8 bases. The CDR3 has 16 amino acids. The germline gives CDR1 MDHEN, CDR2 SYDVKM. V was pared by 3 bases and J by 0 bases, with 1 base of the junction left unmatched. The CDR3 DNA reads TGTGCCAGCAGTTTTGGGACAGGCTCTGGGGCCAACGTCCTGACTTTC. It encodes CASSFGTGSGANVLTF.

The rearrangement joins TRBV20-1 to TRBJ1-5; D is possibly TRBD1 (5 bases). This CDR3 has 15 amino acids. Germline V CDR1 and CDR2: DFQATT, SNEGSKA (reference sequence). The germline V and J ends were trimmed by 2 bases and 8 bases, with 19 bases remaining between them. CDR3: CSARILRDDGKPQHF. CDR3 coding DNA: TGCAGTGCTAGAATTCTGAGGGACGACGGGAAGCCCCAGCATTTT.

The chain links TRBV29-1 to TRBJ1-5; no clear D gene. The CDR3 contains 15 residues. The germline V gene encodes CDR1 SQVTM and CDR2 ANQGSEA. Trimming removed 3 bases from V and 4 bases from J, with 16 bases in between. The CDR3 DNA is TGCAGCGTTGAGGAGGGCGGCGACACTAATCAGCCCCAGCATTTT. Translated: CSVEEGGDTNQPQHF.

The rearrangement links TRBV20-1 to TRBJ1-5; no reliable D call. Germline-derived CDR1 and CDR2 are DFQATT and SNEGSKA (reference sequence). This CDR3 spans 13 amino acids. Trimming stripped 2 bases from V and 0 bases from J, with 5 bases between. The CDR3 coding sequence is TGCAGTGCTAGACGGTATAGCAATCAGCCCCAGCATTTT. It encodes CSARRYSNQPQHF.

This clonotype was recorded at least ten times. The chain links TRBV5-1 to TRBJ1-5, with 9 bases lining up with TRBD1. Looked up from germline, CDR1 is SGHRS and CDR2 is YFSETQ. The CDR3 is 14 amino acids. V was clipped by 2 bases and J by 5 bases; unmatched bases: 2. CDR3 sequence: CASSFRTGDQPQHF. The CDR3 DNA sequence: TGCGCCAGCAGCTTCAGGACAGGGGATCAGCCCCAGCATTTT.

The CDR3 is CASSPQGGGEKLFF. The CDR3 DNA is TGTGCCAGCAGCCCACAGGGGGGAGGTGAAAAACTGTTTTTT. The chain combines TRBV12-3 or TRBV12-4 with TRBJ1-4; TRBD1 matches 8 bases. The V gene end was trimmed by 6 bases and the J gene end by 7 bases; junction bases not matched to a gene: 7. CDR3 size: 14 residues.

The chain couples TRBV28 to TRBJ2-1; the match to TRBD2 covers 9 bases. V lost 2 bases, J lost 10 bases, and 6 bases stayed unmatched. Germline values: CDR1 MDHEN, CDR2 SYDVKM. The CDR3 contains 14 residues. The CDR3 loop reads CASSLVSSGTEQFF. The DNA for the CDR3 is TGTGCCAGCAGTTTAGTGTCTAGCGGGACAGAGCAGTTCTTC.

Only a few counts were recorded for this clonotype. The rearrangement uses TRBV4-3 and TRBJ2-5; no clear D gene. This CDR3 has 13 residues. Per the germline V gene, CDR1 is LGHNA and CDR2 is YSLEER. Trimming stripped 1 base from V and 1 base from J, with 4 bases between. The CDR3 sequence is CASSQGFQETQYF. DNA for the CDR3: TGCGCCAGCAGCCAAGGGTTCCAAGAGACCCAGTACTTC.

In this sample, this clonotype turned up many times. The V gene is TRBV20-1, the J gene TRBJ1-2; D not resolved. Between the trimmed V and J ends, which lost 5 bases and 3 bases, there was a span of 7 bases. The CDR3 covers 11 residues. Germline-derived CDR1 and CDR2 are DFQATT and SNEGSKA (reference sequence). CDR3 loop: CSALPDYGYTF. The CDR3, as DNA: TGCAGTGCTTTACCGGACTATGGCTACACCTTC.

The CDR3 loop reads CASSPPSSGGSYEQYF. The CDR3 nucleotides read TGTGCCAGCTCACCACCGTCTAGCGGAGGGTCCTACGAGCAGTACTTC. The rearrangement links TRBV18 to TRBJ2-7, with 7 bases identical to TRBD2. This CDR3 is built from 16 residues. Germline CDR1 KGHSH, CDR2 LQKENI. Germline trimming cut 0 bases from V and 1 base from J; bases unmatched to any gene: 6.

This clonotype was seen only once. This sequence joins TRBV20-1 and TRBJ2-2; 8 nucleotides line up with TRBD2. Germline assignment: CDR1 DFQATT and CDR2 SNEGSKA (reference sequence). The CDR3 covers 16 residues. The V segment lost 0 bases and the J segment 4 bases; nucleotides outside the gene matches: 7. CDR3 nucleotide sequence: TGCAGTGCTAGAGATAGGATAGCGGGACTCACCGGGGAGCTGTTTTTT. It encodes CSARDRIAGLTGELFF.

This clonotype was observed once. The V call is TRBV19, the J call TRBJ2-1; TRBD2 might be the D (6 bases). There are 14 residues in the CDR3. Germline CDR1 reads LNHDA; CDR2 reads SQIVND (reference sequence). The V gene lost 7 bases and the J gene lost 6 bases, with 16 bases spanning the gap. CDR3 amino acids: CASTIGGGVNEQFF. The CDR3, as DNA: TGTGCCAGTACCATCGGAGGCGGGGTCAATGAGCAGTTCTTC.

The count of this clonotype is one. This rearrangement joins TRBV9 to TRBJ2-7; D is possibly TRBD1 (5 bases). The CDR3 length is 15 residues. From germline, CDR1 is SGDLS and CDR2 YYNGEE. Deletions cut 0 bases from V and 3 bases from J, with 13 bases between. The chain's CDR3 is CASSVAAGKNYEQYF. The CDR3 nucleotides are TGTGCCAGCAGCGTAGCGGCAGGGAAAAACTACGAGCAGTACTTC.